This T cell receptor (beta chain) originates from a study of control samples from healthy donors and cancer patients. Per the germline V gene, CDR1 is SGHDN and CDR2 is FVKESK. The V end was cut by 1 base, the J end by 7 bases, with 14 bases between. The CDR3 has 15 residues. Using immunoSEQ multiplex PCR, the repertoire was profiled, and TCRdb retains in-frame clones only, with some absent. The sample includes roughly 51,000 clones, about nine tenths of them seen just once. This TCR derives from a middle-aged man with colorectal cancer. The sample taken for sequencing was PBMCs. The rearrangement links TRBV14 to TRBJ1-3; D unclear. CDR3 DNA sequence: TGTGCCAGCAGCCAAGTGAGGTCTCCGGGGAACACCATATATTTT. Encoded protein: CASSQVRSPGNTIYF.